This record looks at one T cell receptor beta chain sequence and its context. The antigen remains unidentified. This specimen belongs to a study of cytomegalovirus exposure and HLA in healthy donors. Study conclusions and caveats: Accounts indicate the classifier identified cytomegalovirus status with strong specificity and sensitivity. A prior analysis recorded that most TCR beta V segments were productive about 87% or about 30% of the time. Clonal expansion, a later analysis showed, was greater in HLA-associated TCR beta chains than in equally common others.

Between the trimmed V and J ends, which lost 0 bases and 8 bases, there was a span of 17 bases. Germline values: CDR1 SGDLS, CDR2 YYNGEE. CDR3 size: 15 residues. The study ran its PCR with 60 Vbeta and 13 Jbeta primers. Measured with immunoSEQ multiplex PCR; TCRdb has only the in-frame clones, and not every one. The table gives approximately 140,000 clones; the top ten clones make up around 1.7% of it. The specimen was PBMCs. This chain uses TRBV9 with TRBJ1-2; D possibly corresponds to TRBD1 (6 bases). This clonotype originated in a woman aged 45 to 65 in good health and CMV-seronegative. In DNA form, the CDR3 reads TGTGCCAGCAGCGTAGCAGGGGCGGGAGGCCGGGGCTACACCTTC. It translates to CASSVAGAGGRGYTF.